This TCR beta chain was sequenced for a study of graft-versus-host responses after intestinal transplantation. About the research overall: Each transplant was multivisceral, liver-intestinal, or isolated intestinal. Induction using anti-thymocyte globulin, followed by tacrolimus and steroids for two to three years, was given to all recipients. Study-wide points: The authors found GvH clones in recipient marrow, some appearing first in ileum or blood. Early after transplant, HvG clones declined as circulating GvH clones peaked.

Points on this clone: No antigen is known for it.

TCRdb's copy holds only in-frame clones and misses some; the assay was immunoSEQ multiplex PCR. The top ten hold around 0.16% of the sample, which has around 130,000 clones, around 90% seen once. This receptor was obtained from a human donor who received an intestinal transplant. The material sequenced was unstimulated CD4+ T cells sorted from spleen or lymph node cells, taken before intestinal transplant.

CDR3 region: CASSKLTESYGYTF. The CDR3 region has the DNA TGCGCCAGCAGCAAACTGACAGAGAGCTATGGCTACACCTTC. The chain combines TRBV5-1 with TRBJ1-2; maybe TRBD1 (5 bases). Trimming left V 4 bases short and J 4 bases short, with 14 bases between. Germline V lookup: CDR1 SGHRS, CDR2 YFSETQ. The CDR3 length is 14 residues.